This T cell receptor beta chain was found in a study of a mutant IDH1 vaccine in newly diagnosed glioma. Study-wide background: Vaccine dosing followed radiotherapy by 4-6 weeks, or accompanied temozolomide cycles. Patients got radiotherapy, temozolomide, or both beforehand, and most got both.

Study conclusions and caveats: Pseudoprogression looked unconnected to shifts in top peripheral T cell clonotypes.

The V and J ends lost 10 bases and 6 bases respectively, with 15 bases between them. Per germline, CDR1 MNHEY and CDR2 SVGAGI. This CDR3 region has 13 residues. Clones were read by immunoSEQ multiplex PCR, and TCRdb kept only the in-frame ones, dropping some. The table lists around 36,000 clones, approximately 89% of them singletons. This clone has a handful of counts. Its antigen is unknown. Time point of the sample: week 5, during vaccination. One vaccine dose held 300 ug of mutant IDH1 20-mer peptide and came with topical imiquimod. V gene TRBV6-5 combines with J gene TRBJ2-2, with D possibly TRBD2 on 5 matching bases. The sample in question was PBMCs, obtained from a glioma patient whose treatment included an IDH1 peptide vaccine. This sequence was found in a man in his fifties or sixties with glioma. The CDR3, as DNA: TGTGCCACAGAGGGAGTATATCCCGGGGAGCTGTTTTTT. It encodes CATEGVYPGELFF.